This T cell receptor (beta chain) was identified in a study of T cell repertoires in cytomegalovirus infection. Overall study: Public TCR beta signatures indicated both CMV infection and matching HLA type. General observations from the study: Based on cumulative public TCR beta family frequency, carriers of CMV plus the relevant HLA were identified.

This clonotype was seen repeatedly, ten times or more. Its antigen is unknown. V shed 2 bases, J shed 5 bases, and the junction held 12 bases outside the gene matches. The CDR3 is 17 residues long. CDR1 is LGHNA and CDR2 is YNFKEQ in the germline V gene. TCRdb processed the reads anew with MiXCR; each CDR3 protein has one entry. This table holds around 140,000 distinct CDR3 sequences, about 6% found once. The sequencing input was PBMCs. The rearrangement links TRBV4-2 to TRBJ2-1; 7 nucleotides align to TRBD2. The source of this sequence is a human donor in good health (CMV status not recorded). Some clones in this sample may be carry-over from other donors' samples. The CDR3 DNA sequence: TGTGCCAGCAGCCAACCGCTCGGACTAGTTCCGAACAATGAGCAGTTCTTC. Protein sequence: CASSQPLGLVPNNEQFF.